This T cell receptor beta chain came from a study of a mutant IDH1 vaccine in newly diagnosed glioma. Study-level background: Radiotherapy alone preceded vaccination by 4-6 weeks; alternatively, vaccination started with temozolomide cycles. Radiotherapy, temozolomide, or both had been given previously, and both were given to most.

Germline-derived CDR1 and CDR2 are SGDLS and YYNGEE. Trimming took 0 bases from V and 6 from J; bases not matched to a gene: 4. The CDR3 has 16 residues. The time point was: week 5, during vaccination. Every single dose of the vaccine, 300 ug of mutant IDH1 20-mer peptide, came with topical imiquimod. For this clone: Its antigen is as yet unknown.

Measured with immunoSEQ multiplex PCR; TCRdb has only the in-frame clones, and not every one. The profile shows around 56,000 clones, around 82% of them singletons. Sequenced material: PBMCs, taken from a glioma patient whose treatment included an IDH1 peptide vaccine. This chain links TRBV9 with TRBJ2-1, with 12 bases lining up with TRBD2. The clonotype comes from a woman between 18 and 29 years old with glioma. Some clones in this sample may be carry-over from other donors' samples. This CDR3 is CASSVDPSGGANEQFF. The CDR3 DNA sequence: TGTGCCAGCAGCGTAGACCCTAGCGGGGGGGCCAATGAGCAGTTCTTC.